The 32 T cell receptor beta chains reported below all come from one sample, sequenced in a study of cytomegalovirus exposure and HLA in healthy donors. Use of 60 Vbeta and 13 Jbeta primers characterized the PCR. Libraries were prepared by immunoSEQ multiplex PCR; TCRdb keeps only in-frame clonotypes and omits some of them. The sample holds about 170,000 clones, around 78% seen once. The specimen sequenced was PBMCs. These receptor sequences come from a female donor in good health and CMV-seronegative.

The V call is TRBV10-2, the J call TRBJ1-6; no reliable D call. Germline V gene sequence: CDR1 WSHSY, CDR2 SAAADI. The CDR3 runs to 12 residues. The V and J ends lost 3 bases and 9 bases respectively, with 6 bases between them. This CDR3 reads CASSETGSPLHF. In nucleotides, the CDR3 is TGCGCCAGCAGTGAAACGGGTTCACCCCTCCACTTT.

The rearrangement joins TRBV10-3 to TRBJ1-5, with D tentatively TRBD1 (5 bases). CDR3 length: 13 amino acids. Trimming left V 7 bases short and J 4 bases short, with 11 bases between. Germline V lookup: CDR1 ENHRY, CDR2 SYGVKD. Here the CDR3 reads CAIKREGNQPQHF. CDR3 DNA: TGTGCCATCAAGAGGGAGGGGAATCAGCCCCAGCATTTT.

The chain has TRBV5-1 and TRBJ2-1; 7 bases align to TRBD2. V gave up 3 bases and J gave up 3 bases; unmatched junction bases: 3. This CDR3 has 14 amino acids. The V gene's germline CDR1 is SGHRS and CDR2 YFSETQ. Here the CDR3 DNA reads TGCGCCAGCAGCTCCGGGGGGAACTACAATGAGCAGTTCTTC. Residues: CASSSGGNYNEQFF.

The chain carries TRBV6-5 and TRBJ2-7; TRBD1 matches 7 bases. This CDR3 contains 15 residues. V shed 6 bases and J 0 bases; nucleotides not matched to a gene: 8. Germline V gene lookup returns CDR1 MNHEY and CDR2 SVGAGI. The DNA of the CDR3 is TGTGCCAGCAGGGACGGACAGGCCCTCTCCTACGAGCAGTACTTC. Protein product: CASRDGQALSYEQYF.

V gene TRBV7-9 combines with J gene TRBJ1-4; weak D call: TRBD1 (5 bases). The ends were cut back, 3 bases at V and 8 bases at J, with 16 bases in the middle. The germline V gene has CDR1 SEHNR and CDR2 FQNEAQ (reference sequence). This CDR3 is 15 amino acids long. This chain's CDR3 is CASSFRPTGHEKLFF. For the CDR3, the DNA is TGTGCCAGCAGCTTCAGACCCACAGGTCACGAAAAACTGTTTTTT.

This rearrangement joins TRBV30 to TRBJ1-1; TRBD1 is a possible D gene (6 bases). The CDR3 has 12 residues. Germline V gene sequence: CDR1 GTSNPN, CDR2 SVGIG (reference sequence). The V end lost 5 bases, the J end lost 0 bases, and 7 bases lay between the germline ends. As DNA, the CDR3 is TGTGCCTGGGACAGGATGAACACTGAAGCTTTCTTT. It codes for CAWDRMNTEAFF.

The V gene is TRBV7-2, the J gene TRBJ2-1; the match to TRBD2 covers 8 bases. The V gene's germline CDR1 is SGHTA and CDR2 FQGNSA. The ends lost 5 bases at V and 2 bases at J; junction bases unmatched: 2. The CDR3 runs 14 residues. CDR3 in amino acids: CASSPGLAYNEQFF. CDR3 sequence (DNA): TGTGCCAGCAGCCCGGGACTAGCCTACAATGAGCAGTTCTTC.

The J gene is TRBJ1-2, the V gene TRBV28, with 7 positions matching TRBD1. Germline V gene lookup returns CDR1 MDHEN and CDR2 SYDVKM. J was trimmed by 6 bases and V by 6 bases; bases with no gene match: 19. The length of the CDR3 is 17 residues. The DNA for the CDR3 is TGTGCCAGCAGCGATGCTGCGGCAGGGGGATTTTTGGATGGCTACACCTTC. It encodes CASSDAAAGGFLDGYTF.

This chain links TRBV19 with TRBJ2-2; D gene uncertain. V was pared by 1 base and J by 6 bases, with 12 bases between. The CDR3 sequence is 15 residues long. The germline V gene has CDR1 LNHDA and CDR2 SQIVND (reference sequence). CDR3 nucleotides: TGTGCCAGTAGTATAGGGGCAGGCCTCTCCGGGGAGCTGTTTTTT. Its translation is CASSIGAGLSGELFF.

The V gene is TRBV7-6, the J gene TRBJ2-7; TRBD1 matches at 7 bases. Germline assignment: CDR1 SGHVS and CDR2 FNYEAQ. There are 15 residues in the CDR3. The V segment lost 5 bases and the J segment 5 bases; nucleotides outside the gene matches: 12. The CDR3 DNA is TGTGCCAGCAGCGTTGGACAGGCCCAAGGCCACGAGCAGTACTTC. Its protein product is CASSVGQAQGHEQYF.

The genes are TRBV7-2 and TRBJ2-3; TRBD2 might be the D (5 bases). Trimming cost V 1 base and J 0 bases, with 14 bases left between them. Germline-derived CDR1 and CDR2 are SGHTA and FQGNSA. CDR3 length: 17 residues. This CDR3 is CASSLVWRVGSTDTQYF. CDR3 in DNA: TGTGCCAGCAGCTTAGTTTGGCGGGTGGGTAGCACAGATACGCAGTATTTT.

The chain recombines TRBV9 with TRBJ1-5, with D possibly TRBD1 on 5 matching bases. The CDR3 covers 15 residues. CDR1 and CDR2 from the germline V gene are SGDLS and YYNGEE. Trimming left V 0 bases short and J 6 bases short, with 13 bases between. The CDR3 loop reads CASSVGPGGSQPQHF. The CDR3 DNA is TGTGCCAGCAGCGTAGGTCCGGGGGGGAGTCAGCCCCAGCATTTT.

Here the CDR3 DNA reads TGTGCCAGCAGCCAGGGACTTATCACAGATACGCAGTATTTT. It codes for CASSQGLITDTQYF. The chain is built from TRBV11-2 and TRBJ2-3, with a weak D call TRBD2 (6 bases). The germline V and J ends were trimmed by 5 bases and 2 bases, with 11 bases remaining between them. This CDR3 is 14 amino acids long. Germline V gene data show CDR1 as SGHAT and CDR2 as FQNNGV.

The V call is TRBV6-5, the J call TRBJ2-1, with TRBD2 identical over 7 bases. J was trimmed by 3 bases and V by 10 bases; bases with no gene match: 3. This CDR3 region has 12 residues. In germline, CDR1 is MNHEY, CDR2 SVGAGI. This CDR3 reads CATWGGYNEQFF. The CDR3 region has the DNA TGTGCCACCTGGGGGGGCTACAATGAGCAGTTCTTC.

This clone was seen more than once but under ten times. The V and J genes are TRBV30 and TRBJ1-4, with 7 bases aligning to TRBD1. This CDR3 has 12 amino acids. Germline V gives CDR1 GTSNPN, CDR2 SVGIG (reference sequence). V was clipped by 7 bases and J by 8 bases; unmatched bases: 7. For the CDR3, the DNA is TGTGCCTCTCACAGGGGTAGAGAAAAACTGTTTTTT. This encodes CASHRGREKLFF.

V and J are TRBV28 and TRBJ1-3; no clear D. The germline gives CDR1 MDHEN, CDR2 SYDVKM. V was pared by 5 bases and J by 0 bases, with 8 bases between. The CDR3 loop spans 14 amino acids. The CDR3 DNA follows: TGTGCCAGCAGTCAGGCTGGCTCTGGAAACACCATATATTTT. The encoded protein is CASSQAGSGNTIYF. Supplemented by reference TRBV28 and TRBJ1-3, the full variable domain reads DVKVTQSSRYLVKRTGEKVFLECVQDMDHENMFWYRQDPGLGLRLIYFSYDVKMKEKGDIPEGYSVSREKKERFSLILESASTNQTSMYLCASSQAGSGNTIYFGEGSWLTVV.

Concerning this clone itself: Germline is not matched at one junction end, which may reflect a read error. The chain couples TRBV5-4 to TRBJ2-4; D not resolved. From germline, CDR1 is SGHNT and CDR2 YYREEE (reference sequence). The CDR3 runs to 15 residues. The CDR3 nucleotides are TGTGCCAGCAGCTCCGTGGTGGGTCCCAAAAACAGTCAGTACTTC. Encoded protein: CASSSVVGPKNSQYF.

This sequence joins TRBV5-1 and TRBJ2-1, with 16 bases aligning to TRBD2. Germline CDR1 and CDR2: SGHRS and YFSETQ. V shed 3 bases, J shed 8 bases, and the junction held 8 bases outside the gene matches. The CDR3 runs to 17 residues. The DNA for the CDR3 is TGCGCCAGCAGCTACGGGACTAGCGGGAGGGATCTTTATGAGCAGTTCTTC. Translating it yields CASSYGTSGRDLYEQFF.

CDR3 coding DNA: TGTGCCAGTAGTATTGCACGTTCGGGCGAGCAGTACTTC. It codes for CASSIARSGEQYF. The chain couples TRBV19 to TRBJ2-7; no clear D. The CDR3 runs 13 residues. Germline CDR1 is LNHDA and CDR2 is SQIVND (reference sequence). Trimming removed 3 bases from V and 6 bases from J, with 12 bases in between.

The chain joins TRBV28 to TRBJ2-1; TRBD1 is a possible D gene (5 bases). Between the trimmed V and J ends, which lost 5 bases and 1 base, there was a span of 12 bases. There are 15 residues in the CDR3. From germline, CDR1 is MDHEN and CDR2 SYDVKM. This CDR3 is CASSHQGASYNEQFF. For the CDR3, the DNA is TGTGCCAGCAGTCACCAAGGGGCGTCCTACAATGAGCAGTTCTTC.

The J gene is TRBJ1-4, the V gene TRBV19, with D hard to call. This CDR3 is 12 amino acids long. Germline V gene lookup returns CDR1 LNHDA and CDR2 SQIVND (reference sequence). Trimming took 1 base from V and 14 from J, leaving 11 bases between them. In DNA, the CDR3 is TGTGCCAGTAGTATAGTGAACAGTCCGCTGTTTTTT. Its translation is CASSIVNSPLFF.

The chain recombines TRBV7-3 with TRBJ1-3; TRBD1 agrees at 9 bases. The trim removed 3 bases at V and 7 bases at J, leaving 10 bases unmatched. CDR3 size: 16 residues. Looked up from germline, CDR1 is SGHTA and CDR2 is FQGTGA. The CDR3, as DNA: TGTGCCAGCAGCTTTGGGTCGGGACAGGGCACCAACACCATATATTTT. This gives the protein CASSFGSGQGTNTIYF.

In its sample, this clone was seen once. The chain carries TRBV7-9 and TRBJ2-3, with TRBD2 matching over 16 bases. Trimming removed 7 bases from V and 3 bases from J; junction bases left unmatched: 10. This CDR3 spans 18 amino acids. The germline CDR1 and CDR2 sequences are SEHNR and FQNEAQ (reference sequence). The CDR3 region has the DNA TGTGCCAGCACCGTCACCGGGACTAGCGGGAGGGGGACAGATACGCAGTATTTT. It encodes CASTVTGTSGRGTDTQYF.

The J gene is TRBJ2-1, the V gene TRBV18, with 12 bases identical to TRBD2. The CDR3 has 13 residues. Germline V CDR1 and CDR2: KGHSH, LQKENI. V shed 4 bases and J 10 bases; nucleotides not matched to a gene: 2. CDR3 region: CASSQGLAGEQFF. CDR3 DNA: TGTGCCAGCTCACAGGGACTAGCGGGCGAGCAGTTCTTC.

The genes are TRBV6-1 and TRBJ2-3; tentative D call: TRBD2 (5 bases). The CDR3 covers 18 residues. V lost 6 bases, J lost 3 bases, and 25 bases lay in between. CDR1 and CDR2 from the germline V gene are MNHNS and SASEGT. The CDR3 is CASREKSFAGKRTDTQYF. CDR3 coding DNA: TGTGCCAGCAGGGAAAAGAGCTTTGCCGGGAAGAGGACAGATACGCAGTATTTT.

This clone has just one count. The chain combines TRBV9 with TRBJ1-1; D might be TRBD1 (5 bases). Trimming took 0 bases from V and 8 from J, leaving 14 bases between them. From germline, CDR1 is SGDLS and CDR2 YYNGEE. This CDR3 spans 14 amino acids. This CDR3 reads CASSVVPGGREAFF. Here the CDR3 DNA reads TGTGCCAGCAGCGTAGTTCCGGGGGGAAGAGAAGCTTTCTTT. The variable domain in full, completed from reference TRBV9 and TRBJ1-1, reads DSGVTQTPKHLITATGQRVTLRCSPRSGDLSVYWYQQSLDQGLQFLIQYYNGEERAKGNILERFSAQQFPDLHSELNLSSLELGDSALYFCASSVVPGGREAFFGQGTRLTVV.

The gene calls are TRBV7-2 and TRBJ2-1; 8 bases map to TRBD1. CDR3 size: 13 residues. CDR1 and CDR2 from the germline V gene are SGHTA and FQGNSA. The ends lost 5 bases at V and 12 bases at J; junction bases unmatched: 9. CDR3 region: CASSLYRGNVQFF. Written as DNA, the CDR3 is TGTGCCAGCAGCCTGTACAGGGGGAACGTGCAGTTCTTC.

This CDR3 reads CASSLGLAGGVAETQYF. CDR3 DNA: TGCGCCAGCAGCCTCGGACTAGCGGGAGGAGTGGCGGAGACCCAGTACTTC. The genes are TRBV5-1 and TRBJ2-5; 14 bases are a match to TRBD2. Trimming took 4 bases from V and 5 from J; bases not matched to a gene: 10. Germline V gene sequence: CDR1 SGHRS, CDR2 YFSETQ. The CDR3 has 17 residues.

This chain uses TRBV27 with TRBJ1-6; D remains unclear. The germline V and J ends were trimmed by 4 bases and 7 bases, with 11 bases remaining between them. Germline values: CDR1 MNHEY, CDR2 SMNVEV (reference sequence). The CDR3 covers 14 residues. The chain's CDR3 is CASSSWASNSPLHF. DNA for the CDR3: TGTGCCAGCAGTTCGTGGGCGTCAAATTCACCCCTCCACTTT.

Turning to this clone: One end of the junction does not line up with germline, which may come from a read error. Within the sample, other DNA sequences also encode this same CDR3. This chain connects TRBV19 to TRBJ1-4, with a weak D call TRBD1 (6 bases). Germline V gene lookup returns CDR1 LNHDA and CDR2 SQIVND (reference sequence). The CDR3 consists of 14 residues. CDR3 nucleotides: TGTGCCAGCGGACGGGTAGGGGGAAATGAAAAGCTGTTTTTT. Amino acid sequence: CASGRVGGNEKLFF. Filled out from reference TRBV19 and TRBJ1-4, the complete variable domain reads DGGITQSPKYLFRKEGQNVTLSCEQNLNHDAMYWYRQDPGQGLRLIYYSQIVNDFQKGDIAEGYSVSREKKESFPLTVTSAQKNPTAFYLCASGRVGGNEKLFFGSGTQLSVL.

The rearrangement uses TRBV2 and TRBJ1-2; 7 bases are shared with TRBD1. This CDR3 spans 13 amino acids. With 6 bases clipped from V and 3 bases from J, the junction kept 4 bases outside the gene matches. Germline-derived CDR1 and CDR2 are SNHLY and FYNNEI. In nucleotides, the CDR3 is TGTGCCAGCAGACTAGGGACAGACTATGGCTACACCTTC. Translated: CASRLGTDYGYTF. The entire variable domain, with the rest obtained from reference TRBV2 and TRBJ1-2, is as follows: EPEVTQTPSHQVTQMGQEVILRCVPISNHLYFYWYRQILGQKVEFLVSFYNNEISEKSEIFDDQFSVERPDGSNFTLKIRSTKLEDSAMYFCASRLGTDYGYTFGSGTRLTVV.

The CDR3 DNA sequence: TGCAGCGCTTGGGTAGGGAGCCGACTCTCTTTCTTT. The encoded protein is CSAWVGSRLSFF. This chain connects TRBV29-1 to TRBJ1-1; D ambiguous. Germline CDR1 SQVTM, CDR2 ANQGSEA. V gave up 7 bases and J gave up 12 bases, with 21 bases separating them. This CDR3 comprises 12 residues. Full variable domain (missing parts from reference TRBV29-1 and TRBJ1-1): SAVISQKPSRDICQRGTSLTIQCQVDSQVTMMFWYRQQPGQSLTLIATANQGSEATYESGFVIDKFPISRPNLTFSTLTVSNMSPEDSSIYLCSAWVGSRLSFFGQGTRLTVV.